This TCR beta chain was identified during a study of shared clonotypes between healthy human individuals. Study observations and caveats: Only blood underwent sampling, and tissue repertoires likely differ.

Authors' data handling: Filtering was not the same, since immunoSEQ gave junction-only sequences without quality scores. The repertoire was sequenced with immunoSEQ multiplex PCR; TCRdb's copy has only in-frame clones and lacks some. The DNA was the basis for D and trimming; V, J and clone size are from that table. The sample holds around 370,000 clones, 96% seen once. Note on this clone: Its antigen is undetermined.

The sample taken for sequencing was memory CD8+ T cells sorted from blood. Subset described: CD45RO+ cells pooled with CCR7-negative TemRA cells. The clonotype originates from a man younger than 45 in good health.

CDR3 protein: CASIPGLVTDTQYF. Here the CDR3 DNA reads TGTGCCAGCATCCCAGGACTAGTCACAGATACGCAGTATTTT. The gene calls are TRBV2 and TRBJ2-3, with 7 positions matching TRBD2. The trim removed 7 bases at V and 2 bases at J, leaving 6 bases unmatched. This CDR3 has 14 residues. Per germline, CDR1 SNHLY and CDR2 FYNNEI.